What follows are 19 T cell receptor beta chains derived from one specimen sequenced in a study of OX40 agonist ivuxolimab in advanced cancers. Assay: immunoSEQ multiplex PCR; the TCRdb copy retains only in-frame clones and omits some. In the table there are 25,000 to 35,000 clones, roughly nine tenths of which are singletons. The starting material was CD4+ or CD8+ T cells sorted from blood, obtained in a trial of the OX40 agonist ivuxolimab. The receptor set was obtained from an adult with an advanced solid tumor such as melanoma, head and neck, liver or kidney cancer.

The chain employs TRBV5-6 and TRBJ1-1; D is possibly TRBD1 (5 bases). Between the trimmed V and J ends, which lost 2 bases and 7 bases, there was a span of 21 bases. The CDR3 is 16 residues long. Germline V gene data show CDR1 as SGHDT and CDR2 as YYEEEE. The CDR3 spells CASSLTSGTWPYEAFF. The CDR3 DNA follows: TGTGCCAGCAGCTTAACCTCCGGGACCTGGCCCTATGAAGCTTTCTTT.

The chain joins TRBV11-2 to TRBJ2-1; 11 nucleotides match TRBD2. V trimming: 5 bases; J trimming: 3 bases; junction bases outside the gene matches: 6. The germline gives CDR1 SGHAT, CDR2 FQNNGV. The CDR3 covers 16 residues. The CDR3 reads CASSVGGLADYNEQFF. CDR3 DNA: TGTGCCAGCAGCGTCGGGGGACTAGCGGACTACAATGAGCAGTTCTTC.

Concerning this clone itself: Other DNA sequences in this specimen translate into the identical CDR3. V usage is TRBV28 and J usage is TRBJ1-5; D gene uncertain. Germline V CDR1 and CDR2: MDHEN, SYDVKM. The CDR3 length is 14 residues. Deletions cut 2 bases from V and 3 bases from J, with 8 bases between. The CDR3 nucleotides read TGTGCCAGCAGTTTACTCCGGCTCAATCAGCCCCAGCATTTT. Its protein product is CASSLLRLNQPQHF. The full variable domain, rest sourced from reference TRBV28 and TRBJ1-5, is DVKVTQSSRYLVKRTGEKVFLECVQDMDHENMFWYRQDPGLGLRLIYFSYDVKMKEKGDIPEGYSVSREKKERFSLILESASTNQTSMYLCASSLLRLNQPQHFGDGTRLSIL.

The rearrangement links TRBV2 to TRBJ1-1; D is unresolved. The germline gives CDR1 SNHLY, CDR2 FYNNEI. V was pared by 1 base and J by 1 base, with 7 bases between. The CDR3 sequence is 14 residues long. The CDR3 region has the DNA TGTGCCAGCAGTGAAGTGGGAGGGAACACTGAAGCTTTCTTT. Protein sequence: CASSEVGGNTEAFF. The variable domain in full, completed from reference TRBV2 and TRBJ1-1, reads EPEVTQTPSHQVTQMGQEVILRCVPISNHLYFYWYRQILGQKVEFLVSFYNNEISEKSEIFDDQFSVERPDGSNFTLKIRSTKLEDSAMYFCASSEVGGNTEAFFGQGTRLTVV.

This chain uses TRBV28 with TRBJ1-5; D remains ambiguous. The CDR3 length is 13 residues. The ends were cut back, 3 bases at V and 7 bases at J, with 10 bases in the middle. Germline CDR1 and CDR2: MDHEN and SYDVKM. The CDR3 loop is CASSFGPRQPQHF. DNA for the CDR3: TGTGCCAGCAGTTTTGGGCCACGCCAGCCCCAGCATTTT. Full variable domain (remainder filled in from reference TRBV28 and TRBJ1-5): DVKVTQSSRYLVKRTGEKVFLECVQDMDHENMFWYRQDPGLGLRLIYFSYDVKMKEKGDIPEGYSVSREKKERFSLILESASTNQTSMYLCASSFGPRQPQHFGDGTRLSIL.

The DNA for the CDR3 is TGTGCCAGTAACTTCGGACGGACGGCCAATGAGCAGTTCTTC. Translated: CASNFGRTANEQFF. The V call is TRBV19, the J call TRBJ2-1; D call uncertain. CDR1 and CDR2 (germline): LNHDA, SQIVND (reference sequence). V was pared by 7 bases and J by 6 bases, with 16 bases between. This CDR3 contains 14 residues.

The V and J genes are TRBV30 and TRBJ1-1; no clear D gene. Germline lookup yields CDR1 GTSNPN and CDR2 SVGIG (reference sequence). V was pared by 4 bases and J by 5 bases, with 11 bases between. CDR3 length: 12 amino acids. The CDR3 nucleotides are TGTGCCTGGAACCCCGGTGGAACTGAAGCTTTCTTT. Amino acids: CAWNPGGTEAFF.

The CDR3, as DNA: TGTGCCAGCAGTTCCCTCGGGGACACCGAATGGGAGGAGCAGTTCTTC. Translation: CASSSLGDTEWEEQFF. This chain connects TRBV6-6 to TRBJ2-1, with a possible D match to TRBD1 (6 bases). V was cut by 4 bases and J by 10 bases, with 23 bases left in between. The CDR3 sequence is 16 residues long. CDR1 MNHNY and CDR2 SVGAGI come from the germline V gene (reference sequence).

The rearrangement links TRBV6-5 to TRBJ2-7; D gene uncertain. V lost 6 bases to trimming and J lost 1 base, with 10 bases between them. This CDR3 spans 13 amino acids. Germline V gene data show CDR1 as MNHEY and CDR2 as SVGAGI. The CDR3 bases are TGTGCCAGCAGGAAGCCGCTATCCTACGAGCAGTACTTC. Translating it yields CASRKPLSYEQYF.

The chain has TRBV5-5 and TRBJ1-1; the D gene is possibly TRBD1 (5 bases). The CDR3 spans 14 residues. Germline assignment: CDR1 SGHKS and CDR2 YYEKEE (reference sequence). Trimming pared 7 bases from V and 10 bases from J, leaving 23 bases between. In nucleotides, the CDR3 is TGTGCCAGCGCAGCCACAGGAGCCGCTAGGTCAGCTTTCTTT. Translated: CASAATGAARSAFF.

The chain employs TRBV7-3 and TRBJ2-3, with TRBD1 matching 7 bases. Per germline, CDR1 SGHTA and CDR2 FQGTGA. The CDR3 contains 16 residues. V was clipped by 5 bases and J by 0 bases; unmatched bases: 8. The CDR3 loop is CASSPGTDYSTDTQYF. As DNA, the CDR3 is TGTGCCAGCAGCCCCGGGACAGACTATAGCACAGATACGCAGTATTTT. The complete variable domain, with remaining parts taken from reference TRBV7-3 and TRBJ2-3, reads GAGVSQTPSNKVTEKGKYVELRCDPISGHTALYWYRQSLGQGPEFLIYFQGTGAADDSGLPNDRFFAVRPEGSVSTLKIQRTERGDSAVYLCASSPGTDYSTDTQYFGPGTRLTVL.

The chain recombines TRBV5-8 with TRBJ1-2; no clear D gene. The ends were cut back, 0 bases at V and 4 bases at J, with 7 bases in the middle. This CDR3 contains 13 residues. Per the germline V gene, CDR1 is SGHTS and CDR2 is YDEGEE. The chain's CDR3 is CASSLEGSYGYTF. The DNA for the CDR3 is TGTGCCAGCAGCTTGGAGGGTTCCTATGGCTACACCTTC.

This chain joins TRBV6-1 and TRBJ2-1; TRBD2 matches at 7 bases. The CDR3 loop spans 15 amino acids. Trimming at V came to 1 base and at J to 3 bases, leaving 3 bases not matched to a gene. Germline V CDR1 and CDR2: MNHNS, SASEGT. The CDR3: CASSEGAGDYNEQFF. In nucleotides, the CDR3 is TGTGCCAGCAGTGAAGGCGCGGGAGACTACAATGAGCAGTTCTTC.

The V call is TRBV5-5, the J call TRBJ1-5, with 8 bases that match TRBD1. Germline assignment: CDR1 SGHKS and CDR2 YYEKEE (reference sequence). V lost 4 bases and J lost 7; bases outside the gene matches: 10. This CDR3 has 15 residues. CDR3 in amino acids: CASSLGGAGGQPQHF. CDR3 bases: TGTGCCAGCAGCCTGGGCGGGGCAGGGGGCCAGCCCCAGCATTTT.

This clone was recorded once. The CDR3 sequence: CASSVMDTGELFF. CDR3 in DNA: TGTGCCAGCAGCGTCATGGACACCGGGGAGCTGTTTTTT. The chain uses TRBV9 and TRBJ2-2, with unresolved D. Germline V gene data show CDR1 as SGDLS and CDR2 as YYNGEE. V was cut by 2 bases and J by 3 bases, with 5 bases left in between. The CDR3 has 13 amino acids.

The CDR3 bases are TGTGCCAGCAGTTCCCCCGGGCAGGGACGATATGAGCAGTTCTTC. This translates into CASSSPGQGRYEQFF. The chain links TRBV27 to TRBJ2-1; either TRBD1 or TRBD2 may supply D (5 bases each). CDR1 MNHEY and CDR2 SMNVEV come from the germline V gene (reference sequence). The CDR3 sequence is 15 residues long. Trimming removed 4 bases at V and 8 bases at J, with 18 bases between.

This chain connects TRBV7-8 to TRBJ2-5; 10 nucleotides align to TRBD2. Germline lookup yields CDR1 SGHVS and CDR2 FQNEAQ. This CDR3 is 16 amino acids long. The ends lost 0 bases at V and 5 bases at J; junction bases unmatched: 6. The CDR3 here is CASSLAASGSGETQYF. CDR3 DNA sequence: TGTGCCAGCAGCTTAGCAGCTAGCGGGAGCGGTGAGACCCAGTACTTC.

The genes are TRBV6-6 and TRBJ1-4, with unresolved D. CDR3 length: 15 residues. V lost 6 bases and J lost 7, with 18 bases in between. Germline V gene lookup returns CDR1 MNHNY and CDR2 SVGAGI (reference sequence). CDR3 nucleotide sequence: TGTGCCAGCAGACGCTATGGTACGGGCCTTGAAAAACTGTTTTTT. Translating gives CASRRYGTGLEKLFF.

The rearrangement links TRBV28 to TRBJ2-7, with 11 bases that match TRBD1. Per the germline V gene, CDR1 is MDHEN and CDR2 is SYDVKM. This CDR3 is 14 amino acids long. V shed 6 bases, J shed 1 base, and the junction held 2 bases outside the gene matches. This CDR3 is CASRGQGESYEQYF. CDR3 nucleotides: TGTGCCAGCAGGGGACAGGGGGAGTCCTACGAGCAGTACTTC.